This TCR beta chain derives from a study of identical twins. Study-level points and caveats: The study found excess low generation probability among twin-shared out-of-frame alpha sequences. Researchers reported weaker excess twin sharing in beta out-of-frame sequences. One should note that invariant MAIT and iNKT cells could partly confound zero-insertion analyses.

Through template switching, a universal primer site was introduced, and the cDNA contained unique molecular identifiers. TCRdb fed the 5' RACE reads into MiXCR, producing one record per CDR3 protein. The data hold about 550,000 distinct CDR3 sequences, with 20% to 25% observed a single time. The CDR3 sequence is 14 residues long. The germline gives CDR1 SGHRS, CDR2 YFSETQ. V shed 4 bases, J shed 1 base, and the junction held 3 bases outside the gene matches. The sample holds a few counts of this clonotype. Its antigen remains unidentified. The data also belong to a second study, concerning yellow fever vaccine responses in identical twins.

This rearrangement joins TRBV5-1 to TRBJ2-5; 8 bases map to TRBD1. Sequences were obtained from CD4+ T cells sorted from blood. This TCR was sampled from a woman under 30 in good health. The CDR3 here is CASSVTGGQETQYF. For the CDR3, the DNA is TGCGCCAGCAGCGTAACAGGGGGCCAAGAGACCCAGTACTTC.